Presented here are 15 T cell receptor beta chains from one specimen sequenced in a study of siplizumab effects on memory and regulatory T cells. The table came from immunoSEQ multiplex PCR; TCRdb's copy has only in-frame clones and leaves some out. Altogether over 100,000 clones are present, just over 90% being singletons, with the ten largest covering 0.65% to 0.9%. Input material: Tregs sorted from blood. The receptors originated from a human donor in good health.

The V gene is TRBV2, the J gene TRBJ1-6, with D possibly being TRBD1 (6 bases). V was shortened by 6 bases and J by 7 bases, with 16 bases between the two germline ends. The CDR3 consists of 15 residues. CDR1 is SNHLY, CDR2 FYNNEI, per germline. For the CDR3, the DNA is TGTGCCAGCAGGGCCCCCGCAGGGGTCAATTCACCCCTCCACTTT. Amino acids: CASRAPAGVNSPLHF.

The rearrangement uses TRBV6-4 and TRBJ2-2; weak D call: TRBD1 (6 bases). Germline V gene data show CDR1 as MRHNA and CDR2 as SNTAGT. The CDR3 has 14 residues. V was clipped by 6 bases and J by 4 bases, with 12 bases between them. CDR3 in amino acids: CASRNRVGTGELFF. CDR3 sequence (DNA): TGTGCCAGCAGGAACAGGGTGGGCACCGGGGAGCTGTTTTTT.

V and J are TRBV10-3 and TRBJ2-5; 7 bases align to TRBD2. This CDR3 is built from 13 residues. Germline CDR1 and CDR2: ENHRY and SYGVKD. With V trimmed by 6 bases and J by 5 bases, 6 bases remained unmatched. CDR3 bases: TGTGCCATCAGCGTGACTAGCACGGAGACCCAGTACTTC. Protein sequence: CAISVTSTETQYF.

The chain joins TRBV30 to TRBJ2-7; possible D gene TRBD2, 5 bases. V lost 4 bases to trimming and J lost 3 bases, with 10 bases between them. The V gene's germline CDR1 is GTSNPN and CDR2 SVGIG (reference sequence). The CDR3 is 12 amino acids. The CDR3 DNA is TGTGCCTGGAATGTAGCGCTCTACGAGCAGTACTTC. Its protein is CAWNVALYEQYF.

This chain connects TRBV18 to TRBJ2-3, with TRBD1 matching 7 bases. There are 15 residues in the CDR3. The germline gives CDR1 KGHSH, CDR2 LQKENI. V lost 1 base and J lost 4; bases outside the gene matches: 5. CDR3 region: CASSPRQGVPDTQYF. For the CDR3, the DNA is TGTGCCAGCTCACCACGACAGGGAGTCCCAGATACGCAGTATTTT.

The chain combines TRBV7-6 with TRBJ2-7, with D perhaps matching TRBD1 (5 bases). The germline CDR1 and CDR2 sequences are SGHVS and FNYEAQ. The CDR3 consists of 15 residues. V was shortened by 1 base and J by 3 bases, with 13 bases between the two germline ends. Written as DNA, the CDR3 is TGTGCCAGCAGCTTAGTGCAGGGTCCACTCTACGAGCAGTACTTC. Translated, it gives CASSLVQGPLYEQYF. Complete variable domain (other parts from reference TRBV7-6 and TRBJ2-7): GAGVSQSPRYKVTKRGQDVALRCDPISGHVSLYWYRQALGQGPEFLTYFNYEAQQDKSGLPNDRFSAERPEGSISTLTIQRTEQRDSAMYRCASSLVQGPLYEQYFGPGTRLTVT.

The chain carries TRBV10-3 and TRBJ1-1; TRBD1 is a possible D gene (6 bases). Per the germline V gene, CDR1 is ENHRY and CDR2 is SYGVKD. The V end lost 4 bases, the J end lost 1 base, and 10 bases lay between the germline ends. There are 14 residues in the CDR3. The CDR3 nucleotides are TGTGCCATCAGTGTGGACAGAGCGAACACTGAAGCTTTCTTT. It yields the protein CAISVDRANTEAFF.

The rearrangement uses TRBV7-9 and TRBJ2-3; D is unresolved. The CDR3 loop spans 14 amino acids. V was shortened by 2 bases and J by 0 bases, with 6 bases between the two germline ends. Germline V gene data show CDR1 as SEHNR and CDR2 as FQNEAQ (reference sequence). The CDR3 loop is CASSLSPSTDTQYF. DNA of the CDR3: TGTGCCAGCAGCTTATCCCCTAGCACAGATACGCAGTATTTT.

The chain combines TRBV10-3 with TRBJ2-3; TRBD2 matches at 10 bases. The CDR3 is 17 amino acids. The germline gives CDR1 ENHRY, CDR2 SYGVKD. The V segment lost 2 bases and the J segment 6 bases; nucleotides outside the gene matches: 11. CDR3 bases: TGTGCCATCAGTGAGCGAGCGGGAGGGCCGGGGTCCGATACGCAGTATTTT. As protein: CAISERAGGPGSDTQYF.

The chain carries TRBV6-1 and TRBJ1-1, with unresolved D. The V gene lost 8 bases and the J gene lost 0 bases, with 10 bases spanning the gap. This CDR3 spans 13 amino acids. CDR1 is MNHNS, CDR2 SASEGT, per germline. In nucleotides, the CDR3 is TGTGCCAGCTCCGGAAGGCTGAACACTGAAGCTTTCTTT. It codes for CASSGRLNTEAFF.

This chain joins TRBV5-1 and TRBJ2-3; TRBD2 agrees at 8 bases. CDR3 length: 15 amino acids. J was trimmed by 7 bases and V by 0 bases; bases with no gene match: 7. The germline CDR1 and CDR2 sequences are SGHRS and YFSETQ. Here the CDR3 DNA reads TGCGCCAGCAGCTTGGTGCCTAGCGGGTCCTATACGCAGTATTTT. Protein product: CASSLVPSGSYTQYF.

The chain is built from TRBV6-6 and TRBJ1-4; the D is unclear. CDR3 size: 10 residues. CDR1 and CDR2 from the germline V gene are MNHNY and SVGAGI (reference sequence). Trimming took 7 bases from V and 8 from J, leaving 5 bases between them. The CDR3 nucleotides are TGTGCCAGCAAGAAGGAAAAACTGTTTTTT. Its translation: CASKKEKLFF.

The J gene is TRBJ1-1, the V gene TRBV28; a weak D match, TRBD1 (5 bases). Germline lookup yields CDR1 MDHEN and CDR2 SYDVKM. This CDR3 is 14 amino acids long. The germline V and J ends were trimmed by 4 bases and 2 bases, with 11 bases remaining between them. Written as DNA, the CDR3 is TGTGCCAGCAGTTGGGGGGACCGAAACACTGAAGCTTTCTTT. Translation: CASSWGDRNTEAFF.

The J gene is TRBJ2-3, the V gene TRBV27, with D maybe TRBD2 (6 bases). V dropped 6 bases and J dropped 8 bases, with 15 bases sitting between them. Germline V gives CDR1 MNHEY, CDR2 SMNVEV (reference sequence). This CDR3 has 13 amino acids. This CDR3 reads CASRREVEGTQYF. CDR3 sequence (DNA): TGTGCCAGCAGACGGGAAGTGGAGGGTACGCAGTATTTT.

This clone has only a few counts. V and J are TRBV5-1 and TRBJ2-7; D gene ambiguous. From germline, CDR1 is SGHRS and CDR2 YFSETQ. The V end lost 1 base, the J end lost 2 bases, and 16 bases lay between the germline ends. The CDR3 totals 16 residues. The CDR3 region has the DNA TGCGCCAGCAGCTTGTCACGGGCAGGCATTACCTACGAGCAGTACTTC. Translating gives CASSLSRAGITYEQYF.